Each of the 5 T cell receptor beta chains below was sequenced from the same sample in a study of blood T cell repertoires in COVID-19. TCRdb's copy holds only in-frame clones and misses some; the assay was immunoSEQ multiplex PCR. This table holds some 230,000 clones, about four fifths found once. The sample comprised peripheral blood. These receptors all come from a woman aged 30 to 39 who had recovered from COVID-19.

Turning to this clone: The sample contains more than one DNA sequence encoding this CDR3. J is TRBJ2-7 and V is TRBV19; D gene unclear. Germline V gives CDR1 LNHDA, CDR2 SQIVND (reference sequence). This CDR3 comprises 14 residues. Trimming took off 0 bases at V and 3 bases at J, with 9 bases between the two ends. The CDR3 sequence is CASSIDLNSYEQYF. The DNA of the CDR3 is TGTGCCAGTAGTATAGATCTTAACAGCTACGAGCAGTACTTC.

This chain uses TRBV5-4 with TRBJ2-3; D unresolved. V was shortened by 0 bases and J by 5 bases, with 10 bases between the two germline ends. From germline, CDR1 is SGHNT and CDR2 YYREEE (reference sequence). There are 14 residues in the CDR3. Here the CDR3 reads CASSLARPGDTQYF. The CDR3 DNA reads as TGTGCCAGCAGCTTGGCCCGGCCGGGAGATACGCAGTATTTT.

V is TRBV18 and J is TRBJ1-1; possibly TRBD1 for D (6 bases). The CDR3 consists of 16 residues. Germline V lookup: CDR1 KGHSH, CDR2 LQKENI. The ends were cut back, 2 bases at V and 4 bases at J, with 17 bases in the middle. The CDR3 loop reads CASSPSPPTGSTEAFF. In DNA, the CDR3 is TGTGCCAGCTCACCAAGTCCCCCTACAGGGAGCACTGAAGCTTTCTTT. The entire variable domain, with the rest obtained from reference TRBV18 and TRBJ1-1, is as follows: NAGVMQNPRHLVRRRGQEARLRCSPMKGHSHVYWYRQLPEEGLKFMVYLQKENIIDESGMPKERFSAEFPKEGPSILRIQQVVRGDSAAYFCASSPSPPTGSTEAFFGQGTRLTVV.

The chain couples TRBV5-6 to TRBJ2-1, with D perhaps matching TRBD2 (7 bases). Germline lookup yields CDR1 SGHDT and CDR2 YYEEEE. CDR3 length equals 16 residues. V dropped 1 base and J dropped 0 bases, with 11 bases sitting between them. The CDR3, as DNA: TGTGCCAGCAGCTTGCCGGGGGGCGCCTCCTACAATGAGCAGTTCTTC. It codes for CASSLPGGASYNEQFF.

The chain uses TRBV6-5 and TRBJ1-4; D is perhaps TRBD1 (5 bases). This CDR3 comprises 14 residues. The germline CDR1 and CDR2 sequences are MNHEY and SVGAGI. Trimming stripped 7 bases from V and 8 bases from J, with 17 bases between. The CDR3 DNA is TGTGCCAGCAACCTAGGGCAGGGAGGCGAAAAACTGTTTTTT. This gives the protein CASNLGQGGEKLFF.